One and the same sample provided the 16 T cell receptor beta chains below, sequenced in a study of breast tumors, draining lymph nodes, adjacent tissues. TCRdb analysed the multiplex PCR reads with MiXCR anew, one entry per CDR3 protein. The data show 100,000 to 150,000 distinct CDR3 sequences, about a fifth seen once. The lymph nodes were axillary draining lymph nodes from breast cancer patients. Specimen: axillary lymph node tissue. The receptor source for this set is a female donor with breast cancer. Some clones in this sample may be carry-over from other donors' samples.

This clonotype was found many times. The chain recombines TRBV14 with TRBJ2-7; TRBD2 matches at 7 bases. The CDR3 totals 15 residues. V was pared by 3 bases and J by 2 bases, with 7 bases of the junction left unmatched. The germline V gene encodes CDR1 SGHDN and CDR2 FVKESK. The CDR3 DNA reads as TGTGCCAGCAGCCATCCCCGGGAGGCTCCCTACGAGCAGTACTTC. This codes for CASSHPREAPYEQYF.

This clonotype was counted at least ten times. The chain carries TRBV20-1 and TRBJ1-4, with 8 nucleotides matching TRBD1. Germline CDR1 is DFQATT and CDR2 is SNEGSKA (reference sequence). Unmatched junction bases numbered 10, after V lost 3 bases and J lost 7 bases. CDR3 length: 15 residues. This CDR3 reads CSASPGTGRIEKLFF. Written as DNA, the CDR3 is TGCAGTGCTAGCCCGGGGACAGGAAGAATTGAAAAACTGTTTTTT.

At least ten counts were recorded for this clonotype. The chain carries TRBV7-2 and TRBJ2-5, with unresolved D. With 1 base removed from V and 2 bases from J, the gap between germline ends came to 8 bases. Germline values: CDR1 SGHTA, CDR2 FQGNSA. This CDR3 has 14 residues. In DNA, the CDR3 is TGTGCCAGCAGCTTAGTTGGTCGGCAAGAGACCCAGTACTTC. Protein product: CASSLVGRQETQYF.

This clonotype was picked up a small number of times. CDR3 sequence: CASSLFGLRGSPPDTQYF. The CDR3 DNA reads TGTGCCAGCAGTTTATTCGGTCTGAGGGGGAGCCCCCCCGATACGCAGTATTTT. J is TRBJ2-3 and V is TRBV27; D is perhaps TRBD1 (6 bases). V was shortened by 1 base and J by 6 bases, with 23 bases between the two germline ends. Germline CDR1 and CDR2: MNHEY and SMNVEV (reference sequence). This CDR3 has 18 amino acids.

This clonotype was seen repeatedly, ten times or more. The chain couples TRBV9 to TRBJ2-3; 7 bases are a match to TRBD1. This CDR3 region has 14 residues. CDR1 is SGDLS and CDR2 is YYNGEE in the germline V gene. V gave up 1 base and J gave up 6 bases; unmatched junction bases: 5. CDR3 DNA sequence: TGTGCCAGCAGCGTATCCAGGGGGTGGGATACGCAGTATTTT. Encoded protein: CASSVSRGWDTQYF.

This clonotype appeared many times. The rearrangement links TRBV14 to TRBJ2-1, with D possibly TRBD1 on 6 matching bases. Germline loops: CDR1 SGHDN, CDR2 FVKESK. The V and J ends lost 4 bases and 10 bases respectively, with 11 bases between them. The CDR3 is made up of 12 amino acids. The CDR3 DNA follows: TGTGCCAGCAGCCTAAAGGGGGTCGAGCAGTTCTTC. It translates to CASSLKGVEQFF.

On this clonotype itself: This clone may be a read error of a much larger clone one base away. V is TRBV9 and J is TRBJ2-5; D is perhaps TRBD2 (5 bases). Germline values: CDR1 SGDLS, CDR2 YYNGEE. CDR3 length: 12 amino acids. The CDR3 here is CAGSVEGETQYF. As DNA, the CDR3 is TGTGCCGGCAGCGTAGAGGGAGAGACCCAGTACTTC.

This clonotype was seen a few times. The CDR3 reads CASSLGTGTGGNQPQHF. The CDR3 bases are TGTGCCAGCAGCTTGGGCACCGGGACAGGGGGAAATCAGCCCCAGCATTTT. The chain uses TRBV5-5 and TRBJ1-5; TRBD1 aligns across 11 bases. Germline CDR1 and CDR2: SGHKS and YYEKEE (reference sequence). This CDR3 region has 17 residues. V gave up 0 bases and J gave up 4 bases; unmatched junction bases: 6.

This clonotype was seen at least ten times. The rearrangement joins TRBV3-1 to TRBJ2-5, with 8 bases fitting TRBD2. This CDR3 spans 15 amino acids. Germline V gene lookup returns CDR1 LGHDT and CDR2 YNNKEL (reference sequence). V shed 4 bases and J 4 bases; nucleotides not matched to a gene: 8. The CDR3 is CASSRNLAGRETQYF. The CDR3 DNA reads TGTGCCAGCAGCCGAAATTTAGCGGGACGAGAGACCCAGTACTTC.

The gene calls are TRBV30 and TRBJ2-1, with TRBD1 identical over 9 bases. Trimming at V came to 2 bases and at J to 4 bases, leaving 3 bases not matched to a gene. Germline CDR1 is GTSNPN and CDR2 is SVGIG (reference sequence). The CDR3 contains 14 residues. CDR3: CAWSTTGGYNEQFF. The CDR3 coding sequence is TGTGCCTGGAGTACGACAGGGGGTTACAATGAGCAGTTCTTC.

This clonotype was observed a handful of times. With a much larger clone just one base away, this may be a read error. V usage is TRBV10-1 and J usage is TRBJ2-7; D is perhaps TRBD2 (7 bases). Trimming pared 7 bases from V and 5 bases from J, leaving 18 bases between. Looked up from germline, CDR1 is WNHNN and CDR2 is SYGVQD (reference sequence). CDR3 size: 14 residues. For the CDR3, the DNA is TGCGCCAGCAATGGAGGGGGAGGGTTCGACGAGCAGTACTTC. Translating gives CASNGGGGFDEQYF.

The chain has TRBV6-6 and TRBJ2-1, with 10 bases lining up with TRBD2. The CDR3 extends over 17 amino acids. V trimming: 6 bases; J trimming: 6 bases; junction bases outside the gene matches: 14. Germline V CDR1 and CDR2: MNHNY, SVGAGI (reference sequence). CDR3 region: CASRPRLAGVRINEQFF. CDR3 sequence (DNA): TGTGCCAGCAGACCCCGGCTAGCGGGAGTAAGGATCAATGAGCAGTTCTTC.

As regards this clonotype: Since a much larger clone is just one base distant, this may be a read error. This sequence joins TRBV7-9 and TRBJ2-5; perhaps TRBD2 as D (6 bases). The CDR3 covers 15 residues. Germline assignment: CDR1 SEHNR and CDR2 FQNEAQ (reference sequence). Trimming took off 2 bases at V and 3 bases at J, with 13 bases between the two ends. CDR3 DNA: TGTGCCAGCAGCTTAACGGGAGACGGGAAAGAGACCCAGTACTTC. Protein product: CASSLTGDGKETQYF. Together with reference TRBV7-9 and TRBJ2-5, the CDR3 gives the full variable domain: DTGVSQNPRHKITKRGQNVTFRCDPISEHNRLYWYRQTLGQGPEFLTYFQNEAQLEKSRLLSDRFSAERPKGSFSTLEIQRTEQGDSAMYLCASSLTGDGKETQYFGPGTRLLVL.

In its sample, this clonotype was seen many times. The genes are TRBV4-2 and TRBJ1-2; D is undetermined. The CDR3 has 12 amino acids. CDR1 and CDR2 from the germline V gene are LGHNA and YNFKEQ. V lost 0 bases and J 6 bases, leaving 5 bases between the germline ends. CDR3 sequence: CASSQDTNGYTF. The CDR3 DNA reads as TGTGCCAGCAGCCAAGATACCAATGGCTACACCTTC.

This clonotype was recorded a few times. The chain is built from TRBV3-1 and TRBJ2-1, with D possibly matching TRBD1 (7 bases). The CDR3 totals 14 residues. Between the trimmed V and J ends, which lost 4 bases and 9 bases, there was a span of 16 bases. Germline loops: CDR1 LGHDT, CDR2 YNNKEL (reference sequence). The CDR3 loop reads CASSPAGTAGEQFF. The CDR3 nucleotides are TGTGCCAGCAGCCCCGCGGGGACAGCGGGTGAGCAGTTCTTC.

J is TRBJ1-3 and V is TRBV30; no clear D gene. This CDR3 is 14 amino acids long. CDR1 is GTSNPN and CDR2 is SVGIG in the germline V gene (reference sequence). V was shortened by 3 bases and J by 1 base, with 10 bases between the two germline ends. This CDR3 is CAWRISGSGNTIYF. CDR3 DNA sequence: TGTGCCTGGAGAATCTCAGGTTCTGGAAACACCATATATTTT.